These 9 T cell receptor beta chains originate from one sample sequenced in a study of blood T cell repertoires in COVID-19. Here immunoSEQ multiplex PCR was the method, and the copy in TCRdb shows in-frame clones only, minus some. This repertoire shows approximately 310,000 clones, 85% found once; its top ten account for under 2%. The sample consisted of PBMCs or T cells enriched from blood (not recorded which). All receptors come from a young woman who had been exposed to COVID-19.

V gene TRBV9 combines with J gene TRBJ1-1; D gene ambiguous. Germline CDR1 and CDR2: SGDLS and YYNGEE. The CDR3 spans 13 residues. The V gene lost 5 bases and the J gene lost 7 bases, with 15 bases spanning the gap. The CDR3 sequence is CASRSGAGSEAFF. The CDR3 DNA is TGTGCCAGCAGATCTGGAGCGGGAAGTGAAGCTTTCTTT. Using reference TRBV9 and TRBJ1-1 for the parts outside the CDR3, the full variable domain is DSGVTQTPKHLITATGQRVTLRCSPRSGDLSVYWYQQSLDQGLQFLIQYYNGEERAKGNILERFSAQQFPDLHSELNLSSLELGDSALYFCASRSGAGSEAFFGQGTRLTVV.

The table lists this clone with a count of one. The rearrangement uses TRBV5-4 and TRBJ2-3, with 8 bases fitting TRBD2. The V gene end was trimmed by 4 bases and the J gene end by 1 base; junction bases not matched to a gene: 5. This CDR3 spans 15 amino acids. Germline lookup yields CDR1 SGHNT and CDR2 YYREEE (reference sequence). DNA of the CDR3: TGTGCCAGCAGCCCCTCCGGGGGGGGCACAGATACGCAGTATTTT. Its protein product is CASSPSGGGTDTQYF.

As DNA, the CDR3 is TGTGCCAGCAGCCCCAGGGGTGGGACTGAAGCTTTCTTT. Protein product: CASSPRGGTEAFF. The gene calls are TRBV11-3 and TRBJ1-1; perhaps TRBD1 as D (6 bases). The CDR3 is made up of 13 amino acids. The germline CDR1 and CDR2 sequences are SGHNT and YENEEA. V was clipped by 5 bases and J by 5 bases, with 12 bases between them. The whole variable domain, remainder taken from reference TRBV11-3 and TRBJ1-1, is EAGVVQSPRYKIIEKKQPVAFWCNPISGHNTLYWYLQNLGQGPELLIRYENEEAVDDSQLPKDRFSAERLKGVDSTLKIQPAELGDSAVYLCASSPRGGTEAFFGQGTRLTVV.

The V gene is TRBV30, the J gene TRBJ2-2; 10 positions match TRBD2. CDR1 and CDR2 (germline): GTSNPN, SVGIG (reference sequence). V dropped 7 bases and J dropped 2; count of bases not matched to a gene: 4. CDR3 length equals 14 residues. This chain's CDR3 is CAYSGGLNTGELFF. The CDR3 region has the DNA TGTGCCTATAGCGGGGGGCTAAACACCGGGGAGCTGTTTTTT.

This clone was picked up one time. This sequence joins TRBV6-1 and TRBJ1-1; 7 nucleotides match TRBD1. V lost 6 bases to trimming and J lost 4 bases; unmatched junction nucleotides: 5. CDR1 is MNHNS and CDR2 is SASEGT in the germline V gene. This CDR3 comprises 13 residues. CDR3 coding DNA: TGTGCCAGCAGGCGGGCAGGGGGCACTGAAGCTTTCTTT. It encodes CASRRAGGTEAFF.

The genes are TRBV4-2 and TRBJ2-7, with TRBD2 identical over 7 bases. Germline values: CDR1 LGHNA, CDR2 YNFKEQ. The CDR3 is made up of 15 amino acids. Trimming took 0 bases from V and 2 from J; bases not matched to a gene: 4. DNA for the CDR3: TGTGCCAGCAGCCAAGATTGGGGGAGGGCCTACGAGCAGTACTTC. Amino acid sequence: CASSQDWGRAYEQYF.

This rearrangement joins TRBV14 to TRBJ2-7; 8 bases fit TRBD1. CDR3 size: 14 residues. J gave up 2 bases and V 3 bases, and 3 bases lay outside the gene matches. Germline V CDR1 and CDR2: SGHDN, FVKESK. This CDR3 is CASSHGQGPYEQYF. The CDR3 DNA follows: TGTGCCAGCAGCCATGGACAGGGCCCCTACGAGCAGTACTTC.

This chain uses TRBV9 with TRBJ2-2; tentative D call: TRBD2 (5 bases). CDR1 SGDLS and CDR2 YYNGEE come from the germline V gene. The CDR3 is 16 amino acids. V lost 0 bases and J 0 bases, leaving 9 bases between the germline ends. CDR3 bases: TGTGCCAGCAGCGTAGCGGGGTGGTCGAACACCGGGGAGCTGTTTTTT. Its translation: CASSVAGWSNTGELFF.

The J gene is TRBJ1-1, the V gene TRBV5-4; possible D gene TRBD1, 6 bases. The CDR3 runs 14 residues. Germline CDR1 reads SGHNT; CDR2 reads YYREEE (reference sequence). V was pared by 1 base and J by 1 base, with 8 bases between. CDR3 amino acids: CASSLRGQNTEAFF. In nucleotides, the CDR3 is TGTGCCAGCAGCTTGCGGGGACAGAACACTGAAGCTTTCTTT.